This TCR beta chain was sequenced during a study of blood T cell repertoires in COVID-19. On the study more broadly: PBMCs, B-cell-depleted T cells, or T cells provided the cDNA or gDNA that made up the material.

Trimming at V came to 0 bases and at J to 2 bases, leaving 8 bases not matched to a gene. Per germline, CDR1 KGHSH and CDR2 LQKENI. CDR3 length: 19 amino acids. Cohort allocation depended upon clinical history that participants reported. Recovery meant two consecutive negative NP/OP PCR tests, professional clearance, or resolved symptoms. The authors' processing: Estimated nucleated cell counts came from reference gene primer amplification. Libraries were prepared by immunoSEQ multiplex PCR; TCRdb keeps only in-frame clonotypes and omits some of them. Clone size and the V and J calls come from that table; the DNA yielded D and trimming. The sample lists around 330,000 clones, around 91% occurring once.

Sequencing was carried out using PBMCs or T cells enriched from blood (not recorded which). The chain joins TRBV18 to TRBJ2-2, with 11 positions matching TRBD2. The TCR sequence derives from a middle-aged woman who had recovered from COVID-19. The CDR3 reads CASSPPFKTSGVNTGELFF. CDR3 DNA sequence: TGTGCCAGCTCACCACCATTTAAGACTAGCGGGGTAAACACCGGGGAGCTGTTTTTT.